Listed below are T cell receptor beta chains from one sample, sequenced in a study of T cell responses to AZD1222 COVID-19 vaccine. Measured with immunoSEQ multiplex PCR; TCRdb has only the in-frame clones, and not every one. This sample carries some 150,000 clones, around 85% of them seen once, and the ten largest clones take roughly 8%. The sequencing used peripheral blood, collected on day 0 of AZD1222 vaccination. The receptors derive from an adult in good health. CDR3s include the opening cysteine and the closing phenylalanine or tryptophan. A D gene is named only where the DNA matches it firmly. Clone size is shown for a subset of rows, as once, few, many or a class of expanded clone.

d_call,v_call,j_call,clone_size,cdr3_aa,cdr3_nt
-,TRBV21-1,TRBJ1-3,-,CASSKGRRGEVDTIYF,TGTGCCAGCAGCAAGGGGCGAAGGGGGGAGGTTGACACCATATATTTT
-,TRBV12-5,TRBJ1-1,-,CASGENGGNTEAFF,TGTGCTAGTGGTGAGAACGGGGGGAACACTGAAGCTTTCTTT
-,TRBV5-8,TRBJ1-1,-,CASSLLAGNTEAFF,TGTGCCAGCAGCTTGTTGGCGGGGAACACTGAAGCTTTCTTT
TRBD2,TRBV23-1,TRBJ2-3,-,CASSQFISGGAVGDTQYF,TGCGCCAGCAGTCAATTTATTAGCGGGGGGGCCGTGGGAGATACGCAGTATTTT
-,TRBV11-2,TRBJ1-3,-,CASSANRGSGNTIYF,TGTGCCAGCAGCGCAAATAGGGGCTCTGGAAACACCATATATTTT
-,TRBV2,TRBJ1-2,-,CASRGGLVYGYTF,TGTGCCAGCAGGGGGGGGCTGGTCTATGGCTACACCTTC
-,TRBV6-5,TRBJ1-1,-,CASSYSRDSEAFF,TGTGCCAGCAGTTACTCGAGGGACTCTGAAGCTTTCTTT
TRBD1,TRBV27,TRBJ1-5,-,CASSLLGSEGAAGQPQHF,TGTGCCAGCAGTTTACTCGGGAGCGAGGGGGCCGCAGGGCAGCCCCAGCATTTT
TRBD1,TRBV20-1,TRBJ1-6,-,CSASTGGNSPLHF,TGCAGTGCTAGTACAGGGGGGAATTCACCCCTCCACTTT
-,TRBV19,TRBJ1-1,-,CASSLTINTEAFF,TGTGCCAGTAGCCTCACCATTAACACTGAAGCTTTCTTT
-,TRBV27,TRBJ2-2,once,CASSLPGPTRELFF,TGTGCCAGCAGTTTGCCCGGGCCCACCAGGGAGCTGTTTTTT
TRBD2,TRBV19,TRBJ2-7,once,CASGAIAGDYEQYF,TGTGCCAGTGGCGCCATAGCGGGGGACTACGAGCAGTACTTC
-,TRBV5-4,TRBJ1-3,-,CASSLAGVGGGNTIYF,TGTGCCAGCAGCTTGGCCGGAGTCGGGGGCGGAAACACCATATATTTT
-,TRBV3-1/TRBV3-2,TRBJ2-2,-,CASSLNRAGELFF,TGTGCCAGCAGCCTAAACAGGGCCGGGGAGCTGTTTTTT
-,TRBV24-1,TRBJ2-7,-,CATGGMGDEQYF,TGTGCCACCGGGGGGATGGGTGACGAGCAGTACTTC
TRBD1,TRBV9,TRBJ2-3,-,CASSVTGEHTDTQYF,TGTGCCAGCAGCGTCACAGGGGAACACACAGATACGCAGTATTTT
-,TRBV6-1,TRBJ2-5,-,CASSEFPQETQYF,TGTGCCAGCAGTGAATTCCCTCAAGAGACCCAGTACTTC
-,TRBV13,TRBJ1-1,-,CASSLAGGFTEAFF,TGTGCCAGCAGCTTAGCTGGGGGGTTCACTGAAGCTTTCTTT
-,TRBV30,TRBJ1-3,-,CAWSVKGAGNTIYF,TGTGCCTGGAGTGTAAAAGGGGCCGGAAACACCATATATTTT
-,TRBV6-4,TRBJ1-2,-,CASSPELGGGYTF,TGTGCCAGCAGTCCTGAACTGGGGGGAGGCTACACCTTC
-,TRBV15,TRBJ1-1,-,CATSRDGGLPEAFF,TGTGCCACCAGCAGAGATGGGGGATTGCCTGAAGCTTTCTTT
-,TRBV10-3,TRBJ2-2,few,CAIRDIMAGIGELFF,TGTGCCATCAGGGACATAATGGCGGGTATCGGGGAGCTGTTTTTT
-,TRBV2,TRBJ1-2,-,CASSPGTFGYTF,TGTGCCAGCAGCCCCGGGACTTTTGGCTACACCTTC
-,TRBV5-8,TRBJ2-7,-,CASSSWTEPYEQYF,TGTGCCAGCAGCTCCTGGACAGAGCCTTACGAGCAGTACTTC
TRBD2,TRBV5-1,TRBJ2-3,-,CASSVSGRSPTDTQYF,TGCGCCAGCAGCGTTAGCGGGAGGTCCCCCACAGATACGCAGTATTTT
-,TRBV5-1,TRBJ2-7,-,CASRLDSGDYEQYF,TGCGCCAGCCGACTGGACAGCGGGGACTACGAGCAGTACTTC
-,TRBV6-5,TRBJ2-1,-,CASSVSVHNEQFF,TGTGCCAGCTCTGTAAGCGTACACAATGAGCAGTTCTTC
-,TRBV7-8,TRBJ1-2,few,CASSLGTAQGYTF,TGTGCCAGCAGCTTAGGGACGGCCCAGGGCTACACCTTC
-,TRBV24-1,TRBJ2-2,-,CATSETGTLGTGELFF,TGTGCCACCAGTGAAACAGGGACCCTTGGCACCGGGGAGCTGTTTTTT
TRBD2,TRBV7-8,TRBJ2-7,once,CASIPPHLAGATYEQYF,TGTGCCAGCATCCCACCCCATCTAGCGGGAGCTACCTACGAGCAGTACTTC
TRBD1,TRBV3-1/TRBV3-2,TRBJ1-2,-,CASSSTGVISYGYTF,TGTGCCAGCAGCTCAACAGGGGTAATTTCCTATGGCTACACCTTC
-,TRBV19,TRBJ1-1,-,CASSIGALGAFF,TGTGCCAGTAGTATAGGCGCCCTAGGAGCTTTCTTT
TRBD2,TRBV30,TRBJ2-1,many,CACVAGDSNEQFF,TGTGCCTGCGTAGCGGGAGATTCCAATGAGCAGTTCTTC